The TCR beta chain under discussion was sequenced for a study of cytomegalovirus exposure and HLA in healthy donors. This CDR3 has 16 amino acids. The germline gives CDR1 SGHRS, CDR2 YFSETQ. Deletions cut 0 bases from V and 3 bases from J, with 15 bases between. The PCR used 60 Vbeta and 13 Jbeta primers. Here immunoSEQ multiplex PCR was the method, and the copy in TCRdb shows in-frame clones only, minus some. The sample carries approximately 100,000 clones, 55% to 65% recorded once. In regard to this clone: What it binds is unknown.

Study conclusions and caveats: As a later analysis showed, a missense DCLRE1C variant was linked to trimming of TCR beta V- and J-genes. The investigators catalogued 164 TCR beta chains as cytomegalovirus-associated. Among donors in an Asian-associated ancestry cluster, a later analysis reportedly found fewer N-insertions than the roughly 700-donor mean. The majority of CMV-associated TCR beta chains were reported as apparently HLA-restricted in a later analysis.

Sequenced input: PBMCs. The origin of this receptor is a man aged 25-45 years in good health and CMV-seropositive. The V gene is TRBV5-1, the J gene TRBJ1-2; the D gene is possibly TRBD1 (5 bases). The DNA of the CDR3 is TGCGCCAGCAGCTTGGCCTATCAGGGAGGGGACTATGGCTACACCTTC. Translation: CASSLAYQGGDYGYTF.